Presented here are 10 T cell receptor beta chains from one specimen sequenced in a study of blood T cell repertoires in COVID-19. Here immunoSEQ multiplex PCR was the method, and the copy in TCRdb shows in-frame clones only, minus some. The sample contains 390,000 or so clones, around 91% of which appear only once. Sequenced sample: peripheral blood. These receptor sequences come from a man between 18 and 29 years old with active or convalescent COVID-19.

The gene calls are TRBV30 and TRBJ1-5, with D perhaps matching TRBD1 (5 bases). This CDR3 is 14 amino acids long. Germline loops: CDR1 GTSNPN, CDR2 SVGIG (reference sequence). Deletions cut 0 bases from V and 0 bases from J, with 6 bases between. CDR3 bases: TGTGCCTGGAGTGTGACAGATAGCAATCAGCCCCAGCATTTT. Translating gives CAWSVTDSNQPQHF. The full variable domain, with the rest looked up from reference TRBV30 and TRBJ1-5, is SQTIHQWPATLVQPVGSPLSLECTVEGTSNPNLYWYRQAAGRGLQLLFYSVGIGQISSEVPQNLSASRPQDRQFILSSKKLLLSDSGFYLCAWSVTDSNQPQHFGDGTRLSIL.

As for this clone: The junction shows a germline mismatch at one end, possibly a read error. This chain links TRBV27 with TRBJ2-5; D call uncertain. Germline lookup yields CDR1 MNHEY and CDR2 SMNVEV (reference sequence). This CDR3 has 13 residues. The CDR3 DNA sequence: TGTGTCAGCAAGAGCGCATCTGTGGAGACCCAGTACTTC. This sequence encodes CVSKSASVETQYF.

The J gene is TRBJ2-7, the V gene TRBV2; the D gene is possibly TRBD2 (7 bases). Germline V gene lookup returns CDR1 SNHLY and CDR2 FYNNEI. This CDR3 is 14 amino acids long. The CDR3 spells CAISGRGLSYEQYF. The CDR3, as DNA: TGTGCGATCAGTGGGCGGGGGCTCTCCTACGAGCAGTACTTC. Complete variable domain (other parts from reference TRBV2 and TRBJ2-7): EPEVTQTPSHQVTQMGQEVILRCVPISNHLYFYWYRQILGQKVEFLVSFYNNEISEKSEIFDDQFSVERPDGSNFTLKIRSTKLEDSAMYFCAISGRGLSYEQYFGPGTRLTVT.

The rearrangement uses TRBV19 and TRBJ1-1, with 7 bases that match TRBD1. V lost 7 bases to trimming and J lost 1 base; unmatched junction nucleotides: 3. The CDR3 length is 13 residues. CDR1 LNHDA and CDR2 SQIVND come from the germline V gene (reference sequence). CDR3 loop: CASNWDRNTEAFF. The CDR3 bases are TGTGCCAGTAACTGGGACAGGAACACTGAAGCTTTCTTT.

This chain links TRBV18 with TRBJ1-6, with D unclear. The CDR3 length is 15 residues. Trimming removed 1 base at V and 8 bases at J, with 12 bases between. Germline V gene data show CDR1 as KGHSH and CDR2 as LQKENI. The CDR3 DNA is TGTGCCAGCTCACCACTTTCAGGCGTCGATTCACCCCTCCACTTT. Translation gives CASSPLSGVDSPLHF.

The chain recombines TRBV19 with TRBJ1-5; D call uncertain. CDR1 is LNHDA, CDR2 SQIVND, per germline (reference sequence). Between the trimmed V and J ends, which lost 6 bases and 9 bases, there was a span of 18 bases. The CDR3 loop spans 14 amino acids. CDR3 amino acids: CASRLSGSRSPQHF. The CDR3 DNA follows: TGTGCCAGTAGACTCTCGGGTAGTAGGTCGCCCCAGCATTTT.

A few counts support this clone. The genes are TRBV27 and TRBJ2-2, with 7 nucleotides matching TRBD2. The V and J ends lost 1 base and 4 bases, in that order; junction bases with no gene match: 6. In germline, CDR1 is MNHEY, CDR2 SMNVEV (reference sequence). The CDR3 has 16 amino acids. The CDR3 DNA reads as TGTGCCAGCAGTTTATACGGTAGCGGGTTCACCGGGGAGCTGTTTTTT. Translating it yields CASSLYGSGFTGELFF.

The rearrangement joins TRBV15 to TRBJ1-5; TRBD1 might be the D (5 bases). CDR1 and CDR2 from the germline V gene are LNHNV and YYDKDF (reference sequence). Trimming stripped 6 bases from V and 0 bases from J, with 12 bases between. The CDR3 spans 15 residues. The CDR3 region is CATRGSRDSNQPQHF. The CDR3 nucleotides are TGTGCCACCAGGGGAAGCAGGGATAGCAATCAGCCCCAGCATTTT.

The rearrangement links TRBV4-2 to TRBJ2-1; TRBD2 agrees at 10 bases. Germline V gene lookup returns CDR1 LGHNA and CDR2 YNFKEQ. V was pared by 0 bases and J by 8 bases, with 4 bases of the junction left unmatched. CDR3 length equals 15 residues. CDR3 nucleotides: TGTGCCAGCAGCCAAGAAGGGACTAGCGTCGATGAGCAGTTCTTC. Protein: CASSQEGTSVDEQFF.

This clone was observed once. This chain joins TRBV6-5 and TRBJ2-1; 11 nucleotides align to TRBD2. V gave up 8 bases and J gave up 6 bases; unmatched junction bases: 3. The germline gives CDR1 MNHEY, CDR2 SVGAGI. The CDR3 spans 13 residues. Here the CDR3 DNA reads TGTGCCAGCCTTAGCGGGAGGGCCAATGAGCAGTTCTTC. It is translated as CASLSGRANEQFF.